Below, 21 T cell receptor beta chains from the same sample are listed, as sequenced in a study of neurological immune-mediated disorders. TCRdb reprocessed the 5' RACE reads via MiXCR and lists one record per CDR3 protein. The sample consists of around 49,000 distinct CDR3 sequences, about an eighth of them appearing once. Time point described: longitudinal time-point 2. The sequencing input was PBMCs. These receptors came from a male donor with HTLV-1-associated myelopathy (HAM/TSP).

This clonotype was recorded many times. The chain carries TRBV6-5 and TRBJ2-1; 9 nucleotides agree with TRBD2. CDR3 length: 13 amino acids. J lost 5 bases, V lost 6 bases, and 2 bases had no gene match. Germline V gene lookup returns CDR1 MNHEY and CDR2 SVGAGI. CDR3 bases: TGTGCCAGCAGCCGCGGGGGGGACAATGAGCAGTTCTTC. The encoded protein is CASSRGGDNEQFF.

The V gene is TRBV12-3 or TRBV12-4, the J gene TRBJ2-3, with 9 bases identical to TRBD2. The CDR3 consists of 20 residues. After removal of 5 bases from V and 0 bases from J, the junction contained 18 bases not matched to a gene. In nucleotides, the CDR3 is TGTGCCAGCAGTGGTAGACAGGGAGGTAGCGGGGGACCTAGCACAGATACGCAGTATTTT. Translating gives CASSGRQGGSGGPSTDTQYF.

This clonotype has at least ten counts. This sequence joins TRBV2 and TRBJ1-5; 8 bases align to TRBD1. Germline-derived CDR1 and CDR2 are SNHLY and FYNNEI. This CDR3 is 14 amino acids long. V gave up 6 bases and J gave up 4 bases; unmatched junction bases: 5. The CDR3 reads CASRDRAPNQPQHF. CDR3 DNA sequence: TGTGCCAGCAGGGACAGGGCCCCGAATCAGCCCCAGCATTTT.

This clonotype was seen repeatedly, ten times or more. The J gene is TRBJ1-5, the V gene TRBV6-5; 8 bases align to TRBD1. V dropped 10 bases and J dropped 6; count of bases not matched to a gene: 17. Germline V gene sequence: CDR1 MNHEY, CDR2 SVGAGI. The CDR3 sequence is 16 residues long. The DNA for the CDR3 is TGTGCCACCAGCAGGATTCGGACAGGGTACGGTCAGCCCCAGCATTTT. It translates to CATSRIRTGYGQPQHF.

This chain connects TRBV20-1 to TRBJ1-1; TRBD1 matches 7 bases. Germline V gives CDR1 DFQATT, CDR2 SNEGSKA (reference sequence). CDR3 length equals 12 residues. V dropped 3 bases and J dropped 5; count of bases not matched to a gene: 3. DNA of the CDR3: TGCAGTGCTAGCCTCAGGGGGACTGAAGCTTTCTTT. Translation: CSASLRGTEAFF.

This clonotype came up many times. CDR3 sequence: CSARAPVKGDTQYF. DNA of the CDR3: TGCAGTGCTAGAGCCCCTGTCAAGGGGGATACGCAGTATTTT. The genes are TRBV20-1 and TRBJ2-3; a possible D gene is TRBD1 (5 bases). The germline CDR1 and CDR2 sequences are DFQATT and SNEGSKA (reference sequence). The CDR3 loop spans 14 amino acids. V lost 1 base to trimming and J lost 6 bases, with 14 bases between them.

This clonotype was detected ten times or more. The V and J genes are TRBV2 and TRBJ1-3; D remains unclear. The germline gives CDR1 SNHLY, CDR2 FYNNEI. This CDR3 is 12 amino acids long. Trimming removed 6 bases from V and 4 bases from J, with 7 bases in between. CDR3 in amino acids: CASSGDGNTIYF. CDR3 nucleotides: TGTGCCAGCAGCGGAGACGGAAACACCATATATTTT.

The table lists this clonotype with many counts. The chain links TRBV20-1 to TRBJ1-2; 7 bases are a match to TRBD1. The junction had 8 bases not matched to a gene; V was cut back by 6 bases and J by 1 base. The germline gives CDR1 DFQATT, CDR2 SNEGSKA (reference sequence). There are 14 residues in the CDR3. DNA for the CDR3: TGCAGTGCCAGCGACAGGGCTATTAACTATGGCTACACCTTC. This gives the protein CSASDRAINYGYTF.

This clonotype was seen many times. Here the CDR3 reads CASSLGTAENQPQHF. The CDR3 region has the DNA TGTGCCAGCAGTTTAGGCACGGCAGAGAATCAGCCCCAGCATTTT. The chain uses TRBV12-3 or TRBV12-4 and TRBJ1-5; no firm D call. The CDR3 covers 15 residues. V was trimmed by 1 base and J by 4 bases, leaving 11 bases between them.

The sample holds many counts of this clonotype. The rearrangement joins TRBV20-1 to TRBJ2-5; no clear D gene. The CDR3 covers 12 residues. Trimming stripped 3 bases from V and 5 bases from J, with 10 bases between. The germline CDR1 and CDR2 sequences are DFQATT and SNEGSKA (reference sequence). The CDR3 DNA is TGCAGTGCTAGTTTCCGCACGGAGACCCAGTACTTC. It codes for CSASFRTETQYF.

This clonotype was counted at least ten times. The chain uses TRBV20-1 and TRBJ2-1, with D perhaps matching TRBD1 or TRBD2 (6 bases each). The CDR3 consists of 17 residues. The V end lost 3 bases, the J end lost 4 bases, and 22 bases lay between the germline ends. Germline assignment: CDR1 DFQATT and CDR2 SNEGSKA (reference sequence). The CDR3 coding sequence is TGCAGTGCTAGGGGCCTAGTGGGGGGCTTAGTGTACAATGAGCAGTTCTTC. This encodes CSARGLVGGLVYNEQFF.

The table lists this clonotype with many counts. V usage is TRBV5-5 and J usage is TRBJ1-5; no definite D call. The CDR3 has 15 residues. V lost 2 bases, J lost 1 base, and 10 bases lay in between. Looked up from germline, CDR1 is SGHKS and CDR2 is YYEKEE (reference sequence). CDR3 DNA: TGTGCCAGCAGCTTATTTCCGGACAGCAATCAGCCCCAGCATTTT. Translating it yields CASSLFPDSNQPQHF.

This clonotype was detected ten times or more. This chain uses TRBV20-1 with TRBJ2-1; no clear D. This CDR3 has 16 amino acids. The ends were cut back, 3 bases at V and 5 bases at J, with 20 bases in the middle. CDR1 is DFQATT, CDR2 SNEGSKA, per germline (reference sequence). The CDR3 DNA reads TGCAGTGCTAGGCCGCCACAGAACCCCTCGGACAATGAGCAGTTCTTC. Translation: CSARPPQNPSDNEQFF.

V gene TRBV25-1 combines with J gene TRBJ2-5; D remains ambiguous. The germline CDR1 and CDR2 sequences are MGHDK and SYGVNS. This CDR3 region has 14 residues. Trimming removed 3 bases from V and 4 bases from J, with 12 bases in between. Here the CDR3 DNA reads TGTGCCAGCAGTGATAGTGTGTTACGAGAGACCCAGTACTTC. It encodes CASSDSVLRETQYF.

In this sample, this clonotype turned up many times. The chain recombines TRBV3-1 with TRBJ1-2, with 9 nucleotides matching TRBD1. The CDR3 consists of 15 residues. After removal of 2 bases from V and 0 bases from J, the junction contained 1 base not matched to a gene. Per germline, CDR1 LGHDT and CDR2 YNNKEL (reference sequence). Written as DNA, the CDR3 is TGTGCCAGCAGCCAAACAGGGGGCCCTAACTATGGCTACACCTTC. It encodes CASSQTGGPNYGYTF. Full variable domain (rest looked up from reference TRBV3-1 and TRBJ1-2): DTAVSQTPKYLVTQMGNDKSIKCEQNLGHDTMYWYKQDSKKFLKIMFSYNNKELIINETVPNRFSPKSPDKAHLNLHINSLELGDSAVYFCASSQTGGPNYGYTFGSGTRLTVV.

This clonotype was found many times. The chain links TRBV2 to TRBJ1-1, with 10 bases matching TRBD1. J was trimmed by 5 bases and V by 8 bases; bases with no gene match: 5. CDR3 length equals 13 residues. Germline CDR1 is SNHLY and CDR2 is FYNNEI. The CDR3 reads CASGGQGNTEAFF. The DNA of the CDR3 is TGTGCCAGCGGGGGACAGGGGAATACTGAAGCTTTCTTT.

There are many counts of this clonotype. V and J are TRBV6-6 and TRBJ1-1; 7 positions match TRBD1. The CDR3 totals 11 residues. The V gene end was trimmed by 8 bases and the J gene end by 7 bases; junction bases not matched to a gene: 4. Germline assignment: CDR1 MNHNY and CDR2 SVGAGI (reference sequence). CDR3 nucleotides: TGTGCCAGCTACAGGGGCCGTGAAGCTTTCTTT. Translated, it gives CASYRGREAFF.

This clonotype has a count of ten or more. V and J are TRBV11-2 and TRBJ1-1; unclear D gene. This CDR3 is built from 15 residues. CDR1 is SGHAT, CDR2 FQNNGV, per germline. V dropped 3 bases and J dropped 0 bases, with 11 bases sitting between them. In DNA form, the CDR3 reads TGTGCCAGCAGCTTCGTCTTGAGCATGAACACTGAAGCTTTCTTT. It is translated as CASSFVLSMNTEAFF.

V gene TRBV6-5 combines with J gene TRBJ1-3; 10 bases fit TRBD1. The CDR3 extends over 15 amino acids. Germline lookup yields CDR1 MNHEY and CDR2 SVGAGI. The J segment lost 3 bases and the V segment lost 6 bases, leaving 5 bases of the junction unmatched. CDR3: CASRETGGYGNTIYF. As DNA, the CDR3 is TGTGCCAGCAGGGAGACAGGGGGCTATGGAAACACCATATATTTT.

This clonotype was observed at least ten times. J is TRBJ1-6 and V is TRBV20-1, with 8 bases aligning to TRBD1. Germline V CDR1 and CDR2: DFQATT, SNEGSKA (reference sequence). After removal of 3 bases from V and 9 bases from J, the junction contained 7 bases not matched to a gene. The CDR3 contains 14 residues. The CDR3 sequence: CSASLTGGGSPLHF. Here the CDR3 DNA reads TGCAGTGCTAGCCTCACAGGGGGTGGTTCACCCCTCCACTTT.

This clonotype was recorded at least ten times. The chain couples TRBV20-1 to TRBJ2-1, with TRBD1 as a possible D gene (6 bases). CDR3 size: 14 residues. Germline V lookup: CDR1 DFQATT, CDR2 SNEGSKA (reference sequence). The ends were cut back, 3 bases at V and 0 bases at J, with 9 bases in the middle. In DNA, the CDR3 is TGCAGTGCTAGGACAGGTAGCTCCTACAATGAGCAGTTCTTC. Its protein is CSARTGSSYNEQFF.